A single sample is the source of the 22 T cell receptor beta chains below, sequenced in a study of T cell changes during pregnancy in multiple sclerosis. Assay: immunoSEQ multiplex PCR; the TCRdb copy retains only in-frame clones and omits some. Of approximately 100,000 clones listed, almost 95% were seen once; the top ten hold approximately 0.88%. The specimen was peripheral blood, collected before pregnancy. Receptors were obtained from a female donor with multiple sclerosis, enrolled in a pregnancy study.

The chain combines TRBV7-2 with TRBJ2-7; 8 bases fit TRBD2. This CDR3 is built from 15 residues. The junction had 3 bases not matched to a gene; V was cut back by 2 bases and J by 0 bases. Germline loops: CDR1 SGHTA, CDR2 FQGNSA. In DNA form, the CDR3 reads TGTGCCAGCAGCTTATCCGGGACTAGCTCCTACGAGCAGTACTTC. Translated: CASSLSGTSSYEQYF.

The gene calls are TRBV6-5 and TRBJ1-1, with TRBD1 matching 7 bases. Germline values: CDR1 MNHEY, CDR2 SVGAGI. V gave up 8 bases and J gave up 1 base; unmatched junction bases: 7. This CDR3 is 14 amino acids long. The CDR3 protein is CASAIWTGNTEAFF. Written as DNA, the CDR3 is TGTGCCAGCGCTATATGGACAGGGAACACTGAAGCTTTCTTT.

The CDR3 protein is CASSLSLRGRLSYEQYF. CDR3 coding DNA: TGTGCCAGCAGTTTATCGCTCAGGGGCCGTTTGTCCTACGAGCAGTACTTC. The rearrangement links TRBV27 to TRBJ2-7, with D perhaps TRBD1 (6 bases). Per germline, CDR1 MNHEY and CDR2 SMNVEV (reference sequence). The ends were cut back, 0 bases at V and 1 base at J, with 16 bases in the middle. This CDR3 contains 17 residues.

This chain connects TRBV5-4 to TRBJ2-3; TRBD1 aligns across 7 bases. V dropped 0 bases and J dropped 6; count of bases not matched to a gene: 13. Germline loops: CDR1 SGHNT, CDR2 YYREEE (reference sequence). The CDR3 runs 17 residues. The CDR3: CASSLDTGVTWEDTQYF. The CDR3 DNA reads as TGTGCCAGCAGCTTGGATACAGGGGTCACTTGGGAGGATACGCAGTATTTT.

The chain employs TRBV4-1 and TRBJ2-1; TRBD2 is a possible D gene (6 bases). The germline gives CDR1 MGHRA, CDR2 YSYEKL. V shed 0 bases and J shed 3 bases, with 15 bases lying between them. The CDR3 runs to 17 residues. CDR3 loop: CASSQDLAGNDYNEQFF. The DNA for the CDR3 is TGCGCCAGCAGCCAAGATCTCGCGGGAAACGACTACAATGAGCAGTTCTTC.

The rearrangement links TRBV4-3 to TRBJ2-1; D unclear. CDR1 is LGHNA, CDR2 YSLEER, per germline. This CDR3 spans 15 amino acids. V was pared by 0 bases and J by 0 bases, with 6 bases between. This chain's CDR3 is CASSQDRSSYNEQFF. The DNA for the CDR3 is TGCGCCAGCAGCCAAGACAGGTCCTCCTACAATGAGCAGTTCTTC.

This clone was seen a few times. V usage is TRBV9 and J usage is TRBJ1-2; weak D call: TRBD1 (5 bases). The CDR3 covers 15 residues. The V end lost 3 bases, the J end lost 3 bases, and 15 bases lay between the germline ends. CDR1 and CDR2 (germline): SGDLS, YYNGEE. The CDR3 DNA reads TGTGCCAGCAGCGGTCTCAGGGTCTCGGACTATGGCTACACCTTC. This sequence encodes CASSGLRVSDYGYTF. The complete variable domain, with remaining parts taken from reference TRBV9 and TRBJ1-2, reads DSGVTQTPKHLITATGQRVTLRCSPRSGDLSVYWYQQSLDQGLQFLIQYYNGEERAKGNILERFSAQQFPDLHSELNLSSLELGDSALYFCASSGLRVSDYGYTFGSGTRLTVV.

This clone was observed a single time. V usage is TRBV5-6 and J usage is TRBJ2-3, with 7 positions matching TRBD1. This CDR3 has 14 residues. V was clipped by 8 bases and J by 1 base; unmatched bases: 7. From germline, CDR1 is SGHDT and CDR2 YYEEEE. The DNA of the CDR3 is TGTGCCAGTATACAGGGGCACGGCACAGATACGCAGTATTTT. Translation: CASIQGHGTDTQYF.

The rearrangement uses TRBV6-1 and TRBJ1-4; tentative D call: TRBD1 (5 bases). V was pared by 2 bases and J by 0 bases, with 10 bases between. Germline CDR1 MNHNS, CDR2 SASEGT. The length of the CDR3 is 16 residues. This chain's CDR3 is CASSETRAATNEKLFF. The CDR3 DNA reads TGTGCCAGCAGTGAAACCAGGGCCGCAACTAATGAAAAACTGTTTTTT.

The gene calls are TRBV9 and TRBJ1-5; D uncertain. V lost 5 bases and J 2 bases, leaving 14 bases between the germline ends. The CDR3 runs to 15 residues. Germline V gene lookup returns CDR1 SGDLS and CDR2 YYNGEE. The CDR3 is CASSDNESRNQPQHF. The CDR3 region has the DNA TGTGCCAGCAGTGACAACGAGAGTCGCAATCAGCCCCAGCATTTT.

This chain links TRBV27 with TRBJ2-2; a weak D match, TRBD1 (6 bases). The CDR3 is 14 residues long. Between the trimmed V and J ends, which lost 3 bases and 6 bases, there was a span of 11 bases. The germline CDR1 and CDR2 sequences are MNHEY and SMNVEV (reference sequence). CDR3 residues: CASSFSGVAGELFF. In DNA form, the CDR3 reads TGTGCCAGCAGTTTTTCAGGGGTCGCCGGGGAGCTGTTTTTT.

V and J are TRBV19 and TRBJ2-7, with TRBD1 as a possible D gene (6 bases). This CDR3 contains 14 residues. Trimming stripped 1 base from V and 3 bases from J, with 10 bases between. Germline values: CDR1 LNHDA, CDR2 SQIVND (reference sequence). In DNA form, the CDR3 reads TGTGCCAGTAGTATAGGAGGGGGTGGCTACGAGCAGTACTTC. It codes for CASSIGGGGYEQYF.

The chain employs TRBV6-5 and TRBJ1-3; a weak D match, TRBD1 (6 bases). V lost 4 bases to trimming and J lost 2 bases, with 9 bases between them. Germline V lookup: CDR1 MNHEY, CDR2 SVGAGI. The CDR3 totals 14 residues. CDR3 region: CASSFRGTGNTIYF. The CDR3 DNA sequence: TGTGCCAGCAGTTTCAGGGGAACTGGAAACACCATATATTTT.

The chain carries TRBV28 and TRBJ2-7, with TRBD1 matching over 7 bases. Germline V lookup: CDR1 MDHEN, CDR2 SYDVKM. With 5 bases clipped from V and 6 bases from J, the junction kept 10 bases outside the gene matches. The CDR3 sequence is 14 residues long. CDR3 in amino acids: CASSTQTGKGEQYF. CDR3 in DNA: TGTGCCAGCAGTACCCAGACAGGGAAGGGCGAGCAGTACTTC.

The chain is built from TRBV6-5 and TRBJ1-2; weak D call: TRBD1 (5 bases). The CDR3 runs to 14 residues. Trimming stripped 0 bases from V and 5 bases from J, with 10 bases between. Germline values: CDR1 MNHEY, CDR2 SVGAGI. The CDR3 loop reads CASSYSGGRYGYTF. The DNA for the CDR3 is TGTGCCAGCAGTTACTCGGGGGGGAGGTATGGCTACACCTTC.

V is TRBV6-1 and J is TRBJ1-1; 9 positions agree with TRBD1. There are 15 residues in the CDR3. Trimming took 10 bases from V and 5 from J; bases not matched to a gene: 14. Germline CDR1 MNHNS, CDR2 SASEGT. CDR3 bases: TGTGCCACCAACCGGGACAGGGCGGGTGGGACTGAAGCTTTCTTT. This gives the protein CATNRDRAGGTEAFF.

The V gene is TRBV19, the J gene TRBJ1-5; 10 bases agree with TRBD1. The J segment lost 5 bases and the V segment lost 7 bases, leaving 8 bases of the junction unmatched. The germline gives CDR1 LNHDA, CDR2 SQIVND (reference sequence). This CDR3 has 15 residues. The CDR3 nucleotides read TGTGCCAGTAAATCCCGGGACAGGGGACATCAGCCCCAGCATTTT. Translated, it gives CASKSRDRGHQPQHF.

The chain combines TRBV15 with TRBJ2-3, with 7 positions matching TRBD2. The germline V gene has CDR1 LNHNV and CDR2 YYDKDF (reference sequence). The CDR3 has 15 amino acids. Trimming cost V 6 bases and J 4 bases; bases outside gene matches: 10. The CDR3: CATRSGGSGADTQYF. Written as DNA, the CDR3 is TGTGCCACCAGGAGCGGCGGGAGTGGGGCAGATACGCAGTATTTT.

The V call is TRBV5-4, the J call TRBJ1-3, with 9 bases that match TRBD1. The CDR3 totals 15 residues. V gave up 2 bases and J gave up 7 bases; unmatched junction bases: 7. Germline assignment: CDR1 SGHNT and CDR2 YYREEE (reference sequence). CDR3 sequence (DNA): TGTGCCAGCAGCTTACCGGGACAGGGAGTCAACACCATATATTTT. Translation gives CASSLPGQGVNTIYF. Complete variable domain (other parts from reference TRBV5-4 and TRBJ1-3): ETGVTQSPTHLIKTRGQQVTLRCSSQSGHNTVSWYQQALGQGPQFIFQYYREEENGRGNFPPRFSGLQFPNYSSELNVNALELDDSALYLCASSLPGQGVNTIYFGEGSWLTVV.

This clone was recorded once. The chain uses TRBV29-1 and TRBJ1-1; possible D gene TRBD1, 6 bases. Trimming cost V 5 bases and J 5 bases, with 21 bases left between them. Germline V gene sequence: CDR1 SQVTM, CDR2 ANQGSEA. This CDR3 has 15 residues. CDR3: CSVWVVGAGETEAFF. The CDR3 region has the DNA TGCAGCGTTTGGGTCGTGGGGGCCGGAGAAACTGAAGCTTTCTTT.

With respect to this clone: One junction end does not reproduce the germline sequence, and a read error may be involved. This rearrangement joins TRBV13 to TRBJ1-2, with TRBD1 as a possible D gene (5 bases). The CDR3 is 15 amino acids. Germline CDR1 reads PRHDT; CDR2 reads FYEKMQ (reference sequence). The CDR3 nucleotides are TGTGCCAGCAGCTCCCGGGACTACTATACGCATGGCTGCACCTTC. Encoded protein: CASSSRDYYTHGCTF.

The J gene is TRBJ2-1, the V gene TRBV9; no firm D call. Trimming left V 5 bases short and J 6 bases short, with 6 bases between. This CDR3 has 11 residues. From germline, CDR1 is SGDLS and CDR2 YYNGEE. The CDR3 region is CASSQSNEQFF. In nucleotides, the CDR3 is TGTGCCAGCAGTCAGTCCAATGAGCAGTTCTTC.